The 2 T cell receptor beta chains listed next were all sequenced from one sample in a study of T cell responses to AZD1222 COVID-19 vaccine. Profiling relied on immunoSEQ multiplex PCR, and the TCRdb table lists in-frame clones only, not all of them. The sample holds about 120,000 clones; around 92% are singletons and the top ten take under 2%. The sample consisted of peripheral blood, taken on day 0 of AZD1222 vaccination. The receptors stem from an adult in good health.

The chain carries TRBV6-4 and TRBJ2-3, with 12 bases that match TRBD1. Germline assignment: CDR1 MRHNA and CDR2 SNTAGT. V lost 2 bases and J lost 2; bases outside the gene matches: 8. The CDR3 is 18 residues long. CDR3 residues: CASSDSWDRGLFTDTQYF. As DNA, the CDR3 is TGTGCCAGCAGTGACAGCTGGGACAGGGGGCTGTTCACAGATACGCAGTATTTT.

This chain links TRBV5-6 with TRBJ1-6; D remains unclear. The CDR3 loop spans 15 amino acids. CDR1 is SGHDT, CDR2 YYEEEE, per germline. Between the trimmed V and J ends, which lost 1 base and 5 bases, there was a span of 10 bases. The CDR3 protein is CASSLSRLHNSPLHF. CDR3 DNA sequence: TGTGCCAGCAGCTTGTCGCGGCTTCATAATTCACCCCTCCACTTT.